This T cell receptor (beta chain) comes out of a study of T cell responses to AZD1222 COVID-19 vaccine. General study points: Donors skewed white British and female; clonal diversity was possibly underestimated.

Here immunoSEQ multiplex PCR was the method, and the copy in TCRdb shows in-frame clones only, minus some. The sample lists 80,000 to 95,000 clones, approximately 90% occurring once. As concerns this clone: Its antigen is still unknown.

The CDR3 covers 15 residues. The germline V and J ends were trimmed by 5 bases and 1 base, with 14 bases remaining between them. Per germline, CDR1 SEHNR and CDR2 FQNEAQ (reference sequence). The source was peripheral blood, collected on day 0 of AZD1222 vaccination. The receptor was isolated from an adult in good health. The chain recombines TRBV7-9 with TRBJ1-1; TRBD1 is a possible D gene (5 bases). CDR3 in amino acids: CASSPSPGSNTEAFF. Here the CDR3 DNA reads TGTGCCAGCAGCCCTTCCCCAGGGTCGAACACTGAAGCTTTCTTT.